This record looks at one T cell receptor beta chain sequence and its context. This sample was taken from a study of cytomegalovirus exposure and HLA in healthy donors. Primers included in the PCR were 60 Vbeta and 13 Jbeta primers. Only in-frame clones appear in the TCRdb table, and some are missing; sequencing was by immunoSEQ multiplex PCR. The sample holds under 130,000 clones; approximately 70% are singletons and the top ten take roughly 10%. The junction had 5 bases not matched to a gene; V was cut back by 6 bases and J by 4 bases. This CDR3 contains 13 residues. Germline-derived CDR1 and CDR2 are MNHNY and SVGAGI (reference sequence).

This receptor was obtained from a man aged 35 to 55 in good health and CMV-seropositive. The sample taken for sequencing was PBMCs. The chain employs TRBV6-6 and TRBJ1-1; TRBD1 matches at 7 bases. This CDR3 reads CASRNQGGTEAFF. The CDR3 nucleotides are TGTGCCAGCAGAAACCAGGGGGGCACTGAAGCTTTCTTT.